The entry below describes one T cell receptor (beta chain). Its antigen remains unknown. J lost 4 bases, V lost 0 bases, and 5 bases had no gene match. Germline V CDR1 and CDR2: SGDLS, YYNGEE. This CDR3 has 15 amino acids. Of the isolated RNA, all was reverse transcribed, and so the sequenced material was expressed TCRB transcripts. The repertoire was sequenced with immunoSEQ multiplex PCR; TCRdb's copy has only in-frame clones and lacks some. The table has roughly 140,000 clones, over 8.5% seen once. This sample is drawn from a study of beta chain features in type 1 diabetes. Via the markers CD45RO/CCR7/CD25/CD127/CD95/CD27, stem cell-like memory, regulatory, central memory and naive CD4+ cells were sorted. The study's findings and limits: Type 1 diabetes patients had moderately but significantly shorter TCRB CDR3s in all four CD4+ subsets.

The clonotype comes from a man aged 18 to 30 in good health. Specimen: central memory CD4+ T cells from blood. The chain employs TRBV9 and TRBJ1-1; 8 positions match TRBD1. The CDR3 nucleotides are TGTGCCAGCAGCGTAGGTAGACAGGGGCTCACTGAAGCTTTCTTT. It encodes CASSVGRQGLTEAFF.